The 30 T cell receptor beta chains given below trace back to one sample, sequenced in a study of shared clonotypes between healthy human individuals (dated by TCRdb to the early 2020s). CD8 naive samples were obtained by positive selection for CCR7 among CD45RO-negative cells, yielding a CD45RA+CCR7+ population from which TemRA cells were excluded. The library relied on the immunoSEQ multiplex PCR assay. Held by TCRdb, this immuneACCESS table contains in-frame sequences only and omits some clones. Under half of the omission traces to an unresolved V gene where checked; the cause of the rest is unknown. In all, the sample holds over 2 million clones, and less than 95% of those were seen once. Together, the top ten hold about 1.1% of the sample. Sequences were obtained from naive CD8+ T cells sorted from blood. What the cell subset or site label conveys for this sample: CD45RA+CCR7+. The receptors were gathered from a man between 18 and 35 years old in good health.

V and J are TRBV27 and TRBJ2-7; TRBD2 matches at 11 bases. Germline V lookup: CDR1 MNHEY, CDR2 SMNVEV (reference sequence). Trimming took 4 bases from V and 4 from J; bases not matched to a gene: 3. There are 14 residues in the CDR3. The CDR3 is CASSSRLAGYEQYF. The CDR3 nucleotides are TGTGCCAGCAGTTCGAGACTAGCGGGATACGAGCAGTACTTC.

The V and J genes are TRBV28 and TRBJ2-5; unclear D gene. V was cut by 5 bases and J by 3 bases, with 16 bases left in between. CDR1 and CDR2 (germline): MDHEN, SYDVKM. The CDR3 has 15 amino acids. The CDR3 nucleotides are TGTGCCAGCAGTCTGGAGACTCTAAAAAAAGAGACCCAGTACTTC. Translation: CASSLETLKKETQYF. Supplemented by reference TRBV28 and TRBJ2-5, the full variable domain reads DVKVTQSSRYLVKRTGEKVFLECVQDMDHENMFWYRQDPGLGLRLIYFSYDVKMKEKGDIPEGYSVSREKKERFSLILESASTNQTSMYLCASSLETLKKETQYFGPGTRLLVL.

The V gene is TRBV30, the J gene TRBJ2-2; 11 nucleotides agree with TRBD2. V trimming: 5 bases; J trimming: 4 bases; junction bases outside the gene matches: 6. This CDR3 spans 15 amino acids. Germline V gene lookup returns CDR1 GTSNPN and CDR2 SVGIG (reference sequence). CDR3 in amino acids: CAWGTTSGVTGELFF. The CDR3 DNA is TGTGCCTGGGGCACGACTAGCGGGGTCACCGGGGAGCTGTTTTTT.

This clone appeared a single time. This rearrangement joins TRBV10-1 to TRBJ2-2; 11 positions match TRBD2. The junction had 4 bases not matched to a gene; V was cut back by 0 bases and J by 4 bases. The CDR3 contains 17 residues. From germline, CDR1 is WNHNN and CDR2 SYGVQD (reference sequence). The DNA of the CDR3 is TGCGCCAGCAGTGAGTCTGCACTAGCGGGAGTCACCGGGGAGCTGTTTTTT. Its protein product is CASSESALAGVTGELFF.

The gene calls are TRBV5-6 and TRBJ1-1; D unresolved. The length of the CDR3 is 14 residues. Germline V CDR1 and CDR2: SGHDT, YYEEEE. V lost 0 bases, J lost 6 bases, and 12 bases lay in between. DNA of the CDR3: TGTGCCAGCAGCTTGGGTTGGCTTCCGGCTGAAGCTTTCTTT. Encoded protein: CASSLGWLPAEAFF.

The chain employs TRBV10-1 and TRBJ2-2; no definite D call. Trimming took 10 bases from V and 2 from J, leaving 11 bases between them. Germline V CDR1 and CDR2: WNHNN, SYGVQD (reference sequence). This CDR3 contains 13 residues. The CDR3 sequence: CATSGRNTGELFF. In nucleotides, the CDR3 is TGCGCCACCTCGGGCAGAAACACCGGGGAGCTGTTTTTT.

This clone was observed a single time. V gene TRBV7-9 combines with J gene TRBJ2-1; TRBD2 is a possible D gene (5 bases). The CDR3 loop spans 15 amino acids. The V end lost 1 base, the J end lost 6 bases, and 13 bases lay between the germline ends. Germline CDR1 is SEHNR and CDR2 is FQNEAQ (reference sequence). DNA of the CDR3: TGTGCCAGCAGCTTAGGGTCCTCAAGCGGCAATGAGCAGTTCTTC. Its protein product is CASSLGSSSGNEQFF.

The rearrangement uses TRBV6-5 and TRBJ1-1; no reliable D call. V gave up 6 bases and J gave up 1 base, with 12 bases separating them. From germline, CDR1 is MNHEY and CDR2 SVGAGI. CDR3 length equals 14 residues. The CDR3 loop is CASRLTEGNTEAFF. The CDR3 DNA reads as TGTGCCAGCAGACTTACTGAGGGGAACACTGAAGCTTTCTTT.

V gene TRBV11-2 combines with J gene TRBJ2-1, with D possibly TRBD1 on 6 matching bases. The CDR3 consists of 12 residues. Trimming stripped 5 bases from V and 11 bases from J, with 13 bases between. The germline CDR1 and CDR2 sequences are SGHAT and FQNNGV. Here the CDR3 reads CASSETGNQQFF. The CDR3 DNA is TGTGCCAGCAGCGAAACAGGGAATCAGCAGTTCTTC.

The CDR3 DNA is TGTGCCAGCAGGACCGGAGGGGCTGAGGCCGGGGAGCTGTTTTTT. Translated, it gives CASRTGGAEAGELFF. J is TRBJ2-2 and V is TRBV9; possible D gene TRBD2, 6 bases. V was shortened by 5 bases and J by 6 bases, with 17 bases between the two germline ends. CDR1 and CDR2 (germline): SGDLS, YYNGEE. CDR3 length: 15 residues.

This chain connects TRBV7-8 to TRBJ2-7; the D gene is possibly TRBD2 (5 bases). V was clipped by 2 bases and J by 3 bases, with 8 bases between them. The CDR3 loop spans 13 amino acids. Germline values: CDR1 SGHVS, CDR2 FQNEAQ. The CDR3 protein is CASSLIGLYEQYF. The CDR3 bases are TGTGCCAGCAGCTTAATAGGACTCTACGAGCAGTACTTC.

This chain links TRBV10-3 with TRBJ2-7, with 9 bases lining up with TRBD2. This CDR3 spans 15 amino acids. Germline assignment: CDR1 ENHRY and CDR2 SYGVKD. The ends lost 3 bases at V and 2 bases at J; junction bases unmatched: 5. The CDR3 here is CAISEGLAGTYEQYF. In nucleotides, the CDR3 is TGTGCCATCAGTGAAGGGCTAGCGGGAACCTACGAGCAGTACTTC.

In the case of this clone: Within the sample, other DNA sequences also encode this same CDR3. This sequence joins TRBV5-4 and TRBJ2-3; weak D call: TRBD2 (6 bases). The V end was cut by 4 bases, the J end by 1 base, with 7 bases between. Germline V gene sequence: CDR1 SGHNT, CDR2 YYREEE (reference sequence). This CDR3 comprises 13 residues. CDR3: CASSPSGTDTQYF. The CDR3 DNA reads as TGTGCCAGCAGCCCTAGCGGCACAGATACGCAGTATTTT.

The genes are TRBV6-5 and TRBJ1-5; TRBD1 is a possible D gene (5 bases). In germline, CDR1 is MNHEY, CDR2 SVGAGI. V was shortened by 4 bases and J by 4 bases, with 14 bases between the two germline ends. The CDR3 runs to 15 residues. The DNA for the CDR3 is TGTGCCAGCAGTTGGGGGGTTGGGGGGAATCAGCCCCAGCATTTT. Amino acid sequence: CASSWGVGGNQPQHF.

CDR3 nucleotide sequence: TGTGCCAGCAGCTGGGGGAGTGCTGTCGGATCCTACGAGCAGTACTTC. Translated: CASSWGSAVGSYEQYF. The chain carries TRBV7-6 and TRBJ2-7; D is tentatively TRBD1 or TRBD2 (5 bases each). V lost 4 bases, J lost 1 base, and 17 bases lay in between. Per germline, CDR1 SGHVS and CDR2 FNYEAQ. The CDR3 is made up of 16 amino acids.

This clone was seen more than once but under ten times. This chain connects TRBV13 to TRBJ1-5; no clear D. CDR3 length: 17 residues. V dropped 2 bases and J dropped 0 bases, with 14 bases sitting between them. Germline V gene data show CDR1 as PRHDT and CDR2 as FYEKMQ (reference sequence). The CDR3 protein is CASSLSPGHYSNQPQHF. The CDR3 bases are TGTGCCAGCAGCTTAAGCCCGGGTCACTATAGCAATCAGCCCCAGCATTTT. Together with reference TRBV13 and TRBJ1-5, the CDR3 gives the full variable domain: AAGVIQSPRHLIKEKRETATLKCYPIPRHDTVYWYQQGPGQDPQFLISFYEKMQSDKGSIPDRFSAQQFSDYHSELNMSSLELGDSALYFCASSLSPGHYSNQPQHFGDGTRLSIL.

The J gene is TRBJ1-6, the V gene TRBV9; D remains unclear. In germline, CDR1 is SGDLS, CDR2 YYNGEE. V was clipped by 3 bases and J by 6 bases, with 4 bases between them. The CDR3 is 12 amino acids. The chain's CDR3 is CASSASNSPLHF. Written as DNA, the CDR3 is TGTGCCAGCAGCGCCAGTAATTCACCCCTCCACTTT.

The chain recombines TRBV4-1 with TRBJ2-3; 13 bases map to TRBD2. Trimming cost V 4 bases and J 2 bases; bases outside gene matches: 6. The CDR3 spans 17 residues. CDR1 is MGHRA, CDR2 YSYEKL, per germline. The DNA for the CDR3 is TGCGCCAGCAGCCTCCTAGGACTAGCGGGGGCCACAGATACGCAGTATTTT. The encoded protein is CASSLLGLAGATDTQYF.

The chain employs TRBV28 and TRBJ1-2; the D is unclear. The CDR3 extends over 15 amino acids. In germline, CDR1 is MDHEN, CDR2 SYDVKM. Between the trimmed V and J ends, which lost 4 bases and 5 bases, there was a span of 17 bases. The CDR3 sequence: CASSSYPQSWYGYTF. The CDR3 DNA reads TGTGCCAGCAGTTCCTATCCACAAAGCTGGTATGGCTACACCTTC.

J is TRBJ2-5 and V is TRBV5-6; D is undetermined. The better agreement between TRBJ2-7 and the DNA end casts doubt on the J call. The germline V gene encodes CDR1 SGHDT and CDR2 YYEEEE. The CDR3 is 12 amino acids. CDR3 residues: CASSLMSYEQYF. The CDR3 DNA is TGTGCCAGCAGCTTGATGTCCTACGAGCAGTACTTC.

Comment on this clone: One end of the junction is discordant with germline, which a read error may explain. The rearrangement joins TRBV7-7 to TRBJ2-1; 15 nucleotides match TRBD2. The germline CDR1 and CDR2 sequences are SSHAT and FNYEAQ (reference sequence). CDR3 length: 16 amino acids. CDR3 residues: CASSLEPGLAGGEQFF. DNA of the CDR3: TGTGCTAGCAGCTTAGAACCGGGACTAGCGGGAGGCGAGCAGTTCTTC.

CDR3 sequence (DNA): TGCGCCAGCAGCTTGGTCTCAGGAAAGATGAACACTGAAGCTTTCTTT. Translated: CASSLVSGKMNTEAFF. V and J are TRBV5-1 and TRBJ1-1; D is uncertain. The CDR3 has 16 residues. V lost 0 bases and J lost 0, with 12 bases in between. Per germline, CDR1 SGHRS and CDR2 YFSETQ.

V and J are TRBV19 and TRBJ2-7; 11 nucleotides align to TRBD2. This CDR3 has 15 residues. CDR1 is LNHDA, CDR2 SQIVND, per germline (reference sequence). Unmatched junction bases numbered 5, after V lost 5 bases and J lost 2 bases. The CDR3 DNA reads as TGTGCCAGTAGTGTTAGCGGGGGGGCTCCCTACGAGCAGTACTTC. It codes for CASSVSGGAPYEQYF.

V usage is TRBV10-1 and J usage is TRBJ2-1; 10 bases line up with TRBD1. The V segment lost 8 bases and the J segment 4 bases; nucleotides outside the gene matches: 8. In germline, CDR1 is WNHNN, CDR2 SYGVQD (reference sequence). CDR3 length: 15 residues. In DNA, the CDR3 is TGCGCCAGCGGGAGGGACAGGGGCCTATACAATGAGCAGTTCTTC. Its translation is CASGRDRGLYNEQFF.

About this clone itself: An end of the junction does not agree with germline; a read error may underlie this. The CDR3 reads CASSPRQVAGLGANVLTF. CDR3 bases: TGTGCTAGCAGCCCGCGACAGGTCGCAGGTTTGGGGGCCAACGTCCTGACTTTC. The chain combines TRBV7-7 with TRBJ2-6; D perhaps matches TRBD1 (6 bases). The CDR3 consists of 18 residues. The germline V gene encodes CDR1 SSHAT and CDR2 FNYEAQ (reference sequence).

This sequence joins TRBV4-1 and TRBJ2-1; D remains unclear. The CDR3 totals 14 residues. Germline CDR1 is MGHRA and CDR2 is YSYEKL. V was trimmed by 5 bases and J by 8 bases, leaving 16 bases between them. Here the CDR3 reads CASSETPKVDEQFF. The CDR3 nucleotides read TGCGCCAGCAGCGAGACCCCTAAAGTAGATGAGCAGTTCTTC.

The chain recombines TRBV9 with TRBJ2-1, with D hard to call. The CDR3 contains 14 residues. Germline-derived CDR1 and CDR2 are SGDLS and YYNGEE. V was shortened by 4 bases and J by 8 bases, with 16 bases between the two germline ends. In DNA form, the CDR3 reads TGTGCCAGCAGCCCCAGTGGGCCAGAAGATGAGCAGTTCTTC. It is translated as CASSPSGPEDEQFF.

This clone was counted a single time. Other DNA sequences of this sample code for an identical CDR3. The V and J genes are TRBV6-6 and TRBJ2-3; unclear D gene. V was pared by 2 bases and J by 6 bases, with 6 bases between. This CDR3 is 12 amino acids long. Germline V gene lookup returns CDR1 MNHNY and CDR2 SVGAGI (reference sequence). CDR3 bases: TGTGCCAGCAGTTACGGATCGGATACGCAGTATTTT. Protein product: CASSYGSDTQYF.

The chain recombines TRBV19 with TRBJ2-1; tentatively, D is TRBD2 (5 bases). The V end was cut by 8 bases, the J end by 3 bases, with 8 bases between. CDR1 is LNHDA and CDR2 is SQIVND in the germline V gene (reference sequence). The CDR3 spans 12 residues. CDR3 coding DNA: TGTGCCAGTGAGAGGGACTACAATGAGCAGTTCTTC. This sequence encodes CASERDYNEQFF.

The rearrangement links TRBV21-1 to TRBJ2-2; the listed D gene, TRBD1, was not tested against the DNA. TRBV21-1 is termed a pseudogene. The CDR3 has 16 amino acids. CDR3 DNA: TGTGCCAGCAGCAAAGTTCCCAGGTTGAACACCGGGGAGCTGTTTTTT. It encodes CASSKVPRLNTGELFF.